This T cell receptor (beta chain) is drawn from a study of blood T cell repertoires in COVID-19. The wider study: COVID-19 samples from acute and convalescent phases originated in the United States, Italy and Spain. Nucleic acid was either cDNA or gDNA, and it came from T cells, B-cell-depleted T cells, or PBMCs.

The assay was immunoSEQ multiplex PCR, and TCRdb's table has in-frame clones only and misses some. The sample comprises approximately 82,000 clones, approximately 82% of which are singletons, and about 15% rests with the top ten. Source material: peripheral blood. This TCR derives from a woman aged 55-70 years with acute or convalescent COVID-19.

Written as DNA, the CDR3 is TGTGCCAGCAGCCAGGAATCTAGGGAGGGGGGAGATCAGCCCCAGCATTTT. Translating it yields CASSQESREGGDQPQHF. V is TRBV3-1 (or the pseudogene TRBV3-2) and J is TRBJ1-5; D perhaps matches TRBD1 (6 bases). Per the germline V gene, CDR1 is LGHDT and CDR2 is YNNKEL (reference sequence). The CDR3 covers 17 residues. V dropped 3 bases and J dropped 5 bases, with 20 bases sitting between them.